This T cell receptor beta chain emerged from a study of cytomegalovirus exposure and HLA in healthy donors (dated by TCRdb to about 2017). Notes on the research overall: According to a later analysis, the approximately 130 validation repertoires were produced on the same platform as the 666 repertoires of the first cohort. The study aimed to test whether signatures of past pathogen exposure could be identified by cataloging public T cell receptors. A separate validation cohort of approximately 120 different subjects was used in addition to the roughly 670-subject first cohort. High-throughput TCR immunosequencing, statistical association of individual TCRs with disease status, and machine learning were combined to predict cytomegalovirus infection status. The paper's findings and limits, for the study overall: The study listed 150 to 200 TCR beta chains as associated with cytomegalovirus. In a later analysis, TCRs clustered in the first cohort were found to also tend to co-occur in the roughly 130 validation repertoires, with approximately 95% of cluster scores above 0. In vitro tests confirmed that three of the cytomegalovirus-associated TCR beta chains recognize cytomegalovirus antigens. The authors suggested that the approach could potentially be extended to other disease states and immunological phenotypes. While some public TCRs were present in many individuals, most TCR sequences turned up only very rarely across donors. The classifier was reported to diagnose cytomegalovirus status with high specificity and sensitivity in both the original cohort and the validation cohort. The validation cohort had no HLA typing available for a later analysis, so co-occurrence within that cohort was assessed over all 120 or so repertoires.

The donors were included in the validation cohort of around 120 subjects, a group kept apart from the approximately 700-subject first cohort. Library generation was performed with the immunoSEQ multiplex PCR assay. In the paper's pipeline: A statistical classification framework was developed to diagnose cytomegalovirus status using the catalog of TCR beta chain sequences. TCRdb's version of the immuneACCESS table is confined to in-frame rearrangements and falls short of the full clone set. An unresolved V gene accounts for under half of the shortfall where checked; the remainder is of unknown origin. For V, J and clone size, that table is used; D and trimming come from the DNA. The sample has fewer than 250,000 clones on record, 80% to 85% of them singletons. The ten largest make up more than 12% of the sample. About this clone: The target of this receptor is not known. There are no base qualities to consult, and no much larger clone falls within one base.

This TCR was sampled from a woman aged 25 to 45 in good health and CMV-seropositive. Sequencing input: PBMCs.

The CDR3 protein is CASSFLQGAPYGYTF. DNA sequence: TGTGCCAGCAGTTTCTTACAGGGGGCGCCCTATGGCTACACCTTC. The sequence joins TRBV6-5 to TRBJ1-2; the junction holds 9 bases that match TRBD1. The germline V gene yields MNHEY for CDR1 and SVGAGI for CDR2. From cysteine to phenylalanine, the CDR3 is 15 amino acids long. CDR3 DNA only is kept here, 45 bases in frame from base 1. Clipping removes 4 bases from V and 4 bases from J, with 7 as the unmatched junction base count.